These 9 T cell receptor beta chains originate from one sample sequenced in a study of cytomegalovirus exposure and HLA in healthy donors. It was with 60 Vbeta and 13 Jbeta primers that the PCR ran. Repertoires were generated with immunoSEQ multiplex PCR, while TCRdb's copy carries only in-frame clones and drops some. The table lists 90,000 to 100,000 clones, around four fifths of them singletons. The specimen sequenced was PBMCs. Source of these receptors: a woman between 40 and 50 years old in good health and CMV-seronegative.

The chain joins TRBV7-2 to TRBJ1-5; 8 nucleotides align to TRBD1. Germline values: CDR1 SGHTA, CDR2 FQGNSA. The CDR3 runs 14 residues. V was pared by 6 bases and J by 4 bases, with 5 bases of the junction left unmatched. Here the CDR3 DNA reads TGTGCCAGCAGTCTAGGACAGGGTAATCAGCCCCAGCATTTT. It is translated as CASSLGQGNQPQHF.

There are a few counts of this clone. The CDR3 DNA is TGTGCCAGCAGCTCCGGTCGGGGGACGAGAGAGACCCAGTACTTC. It yields the protein CASSSGRGTRETQYF. The chain employs TRBV7-2 and TRBJ2-5, with D tentatively TRBD2 (6 bases). This CDR3 is built from 15 residues. The germline gives CDR1 SGHTA, CDR2 FQGNSA. Deletions cut 4 bases from V and 4 bases from J, with 16 bases between.

The chain joins TRBV2 to TRBJ1-4, with 7 bases lining up with TRBD1. Unmatched junction bases numbered 10, after V lost 6 bases and J lost 6 bases. The CDR3 sequence is 15 residues long. Germline CDR1 SNHLY, CDR2 FYNNEI. This CDR3 is CASRPDRVGDEKLFF. The DNA for the CDR3 is TGTGCCAGCAGACCTGACAGGGTGGGGGATGAAAAACTGTTTTTT. The whole variable domain, filled in from reference TRBV2 and TRBJ1-4, reads EPEVTQTPSHQVTQMGQEVILRCVPISNHLYFYWYRQILGQKVEFLVSFYNNEISEKSEIFDDQFSVERPDGSNFTLKIRSTKLEDSAMYFCASRPDRVGDEKLFFGSGTQLSVL.

The V and J genes are TRBV19 and TRBJ2-3, with D perhaps matching TRBD2 (5 bases). Per the germline V gene, CDR1 is LNHDA and CDR2 is SQIVND (reference sequence). V was shortened by 5 bases and J by 1 base, with 16 bases between the two germline ends. This CDR3 has 16 residues. CDR3 coding DNA: TGTGCCAGTAGTCCCTCTAAGGTCGGGGGCACAGATACGCAGTATTTT. This codes for CASSPSKVGGTDTQYF.

With respect to this clone: The same CDR3 is also encoded by other DNA sequences in this sample. The V call is TRBV7-9, the J call TRBJ1-1, with D perhaps matching TRBD1 (5 bases). V lost 1 base to trimming and J lost 1 base, with 7 bases between them. Germline-derived CDR1 and CDR2 are SEHNR and FQNEAQ (reference sequence). This CDR3 is built from 14 residues. The CDR3 spells CASSLGQGNTEAFF. CDR3 sequence (DNA): TGTGCCAGCAGCTTAGGGCAGGGGAACACTGAAGCTTTCTTT.

The V gene is TRBV5-1, the J gene TRBJ2-5; a weak D match, TRBD2 (6 bases). The CDR3 is 16 amino acids. V was trimmed by 4 bases and J by 2 bases, leaving 18 bases between them. Germline V gene data show CDR1 as SGHRS and CDR2 as YFSETQ. Here the CDR3 reads CASSPGVLATQETQYF. In DNA, the CDR3 is TGCGCCAGCAGCCCGGGGGTCCTAGCGACACAAGAGACCCAGTACTTC.

The genes are TRBV19 and TRBJ2-7; 7 bases align to TRBD1. Germline values: CDR1 LNHDA, CDR2 SQIVND (reference sequence). J was trimmed by 5 bases and V by 3 bases; bases with no gene match: 1. There are 12 residues in the CDR3. The CDR3 bases are TGTGCCAGTAGTATCGACAGGGACGAGCAGTACTTC. Translated: CASSIDRDEQYF.

The chain is built from TRBV5-1 and TRBJ1-1; possibly TRBD1 for D (5 bases). The CDR3 is made up of 15 amino acids. Germline V gives CDR1 SGHRS, CDR2 YFSETQ. V gave up 0 bases and J gave up 0 bases, with 9 bases separating them. The CDR3 protein is CASSLEIGVNTEAFF. CDR3 bases: TGCGCCAGCAGCTTGGAGATAGGGGTGAACACTGAAGCTTTCTTT.

The J gene is TRBJ2-1, the V gene TRBV7-9; D may be TRBD1 (6 bases). The CDR3 has 15 residues. Germline loops: CDR1 SEHNR, CDR2 FQNEAQ (reference sequence). V was shortened by 2 bases and J by 8 bases, with 16 bases between the two germline ends. In DNA, the CDR3 is TGTGCCAGCAGCTTAACGCCGCCAGGGGCGGATGAGCAGTTCTTC. It codes for CASSLTPPGADEQFF.